This T cell receptor (beta chain) was identified in a study of blood T cells in healthy people across ages. Germline CDR1 reads DFQATT; CDR2 reads SNEGSKA (reference sequence). Trimming pared 1 base from V and 4 bases from J, leaving 12 bases between. The CDR3 has 14 residues. Then a second PCR, running about 7 to 11 cycles, was carried out with a sample-barcoded 5' primer and a J-beta primer mix. MiXCR, applied by TCRdb to the 5' RACE reads, yields one record per CDR3 protein. The sample records 800,000 to 1,000,000 distinct CDR3 sequences, about 48% being singletons. This clonotype was counted a few times.

The J gene is TRBJ2-3, the V gene TRBV20-1; TRBD2 is a possible D gene (7 bases). The sequencing input was blood. The TCR was taken from a young man in good health. The CDR3 is CSARGGGLPDTQYF. DNA for the CDR3: TGCAGTGCTAGAGGGGGGGGCCTCCCAGATACGCAGTATTTT.